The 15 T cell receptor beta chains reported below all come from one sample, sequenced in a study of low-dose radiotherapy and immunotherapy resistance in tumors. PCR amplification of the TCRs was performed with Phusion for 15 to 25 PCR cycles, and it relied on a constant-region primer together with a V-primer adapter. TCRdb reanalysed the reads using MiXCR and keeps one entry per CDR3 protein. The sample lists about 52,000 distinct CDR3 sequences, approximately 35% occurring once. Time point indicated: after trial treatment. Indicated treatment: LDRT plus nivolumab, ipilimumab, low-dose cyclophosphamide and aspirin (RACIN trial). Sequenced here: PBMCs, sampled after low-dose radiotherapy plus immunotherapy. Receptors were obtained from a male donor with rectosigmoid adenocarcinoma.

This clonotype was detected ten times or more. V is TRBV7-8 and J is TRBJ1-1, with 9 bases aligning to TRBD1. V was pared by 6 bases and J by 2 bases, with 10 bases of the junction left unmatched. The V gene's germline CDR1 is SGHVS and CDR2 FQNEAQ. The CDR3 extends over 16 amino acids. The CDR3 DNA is TGTGCCAGCAGGGAGACAGGGGGAGCCATTAACACTGAAGCTTTCTTT. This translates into CASRETGGAINTEAFF.

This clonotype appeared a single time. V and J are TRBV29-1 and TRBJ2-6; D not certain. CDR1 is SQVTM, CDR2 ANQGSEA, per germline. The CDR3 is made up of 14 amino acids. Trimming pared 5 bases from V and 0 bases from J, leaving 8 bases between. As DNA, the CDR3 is TGCAGCGTTAGTCCTCTCTCTGGGGCCAACGTCCTGACTTTC. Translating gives CSVSPLSGANVLTF. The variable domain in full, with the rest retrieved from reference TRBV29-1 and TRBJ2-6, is SAVISQKPSRDICQRGTSLTIQCQVDSQVTMMFWYRQQPGQSLTLIATANQGSEATYESGFVIDKFPISRPNLTFSTLTVSNMSPEDSSIYLCSVSPLSGANVLTFGAGSRLTVL.

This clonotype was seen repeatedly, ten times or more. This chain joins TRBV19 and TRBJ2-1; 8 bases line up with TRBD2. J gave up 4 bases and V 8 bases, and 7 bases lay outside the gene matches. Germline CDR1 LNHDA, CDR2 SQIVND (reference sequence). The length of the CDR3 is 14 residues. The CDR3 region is CASAGGLQYNEQFF. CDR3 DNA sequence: TGTGCCAGTGCGGGGGGACTACAGTACAATGAGCAGTTCTTC. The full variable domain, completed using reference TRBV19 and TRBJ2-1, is DGGITQSPKYLFRKEGQNVTLSCEQNLNHDAMYWYRQDPGQGLRLIYYSQIVNDFQKGDIAEGYSVSREKKESFPLTVTSAQKNPTAFYLCASAGGLQYNEQFFGPGTRLTVL.

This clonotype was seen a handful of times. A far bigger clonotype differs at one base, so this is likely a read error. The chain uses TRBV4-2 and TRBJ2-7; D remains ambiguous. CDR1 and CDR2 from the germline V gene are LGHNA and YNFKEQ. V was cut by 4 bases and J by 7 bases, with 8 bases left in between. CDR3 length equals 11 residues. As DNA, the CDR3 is TGTGCCAGCAGCCGGGTCAATGAGCAGTACTTC. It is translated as CASSRVNEQYF.

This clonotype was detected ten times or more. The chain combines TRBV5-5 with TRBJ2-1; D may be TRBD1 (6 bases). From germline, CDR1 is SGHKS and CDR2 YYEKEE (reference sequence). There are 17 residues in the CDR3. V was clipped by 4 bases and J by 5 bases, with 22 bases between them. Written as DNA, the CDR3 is TGTGCCAGCAGCCCCCAAGTGGCGGACAGAAGAAACAATGAGCAGTTCTTC. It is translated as CASSPQVADRRNNEQFF.

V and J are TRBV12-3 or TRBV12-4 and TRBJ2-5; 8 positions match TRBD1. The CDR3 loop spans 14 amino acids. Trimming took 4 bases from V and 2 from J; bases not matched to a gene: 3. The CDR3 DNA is TGTGCCAGCAGTTCCGGGACAGGACAAGAGACCCAGTACTTC. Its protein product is CASSSGTGQETQYF.

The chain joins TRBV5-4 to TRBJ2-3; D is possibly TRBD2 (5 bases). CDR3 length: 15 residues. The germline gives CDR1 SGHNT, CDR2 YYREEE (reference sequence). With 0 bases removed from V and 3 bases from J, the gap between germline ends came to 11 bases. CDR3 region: CASSLEGLTTDTQYF. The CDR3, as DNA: TGTGCCAGCAGCTTGGAAGGACTCACGACAGATACGCAGTATTTT.

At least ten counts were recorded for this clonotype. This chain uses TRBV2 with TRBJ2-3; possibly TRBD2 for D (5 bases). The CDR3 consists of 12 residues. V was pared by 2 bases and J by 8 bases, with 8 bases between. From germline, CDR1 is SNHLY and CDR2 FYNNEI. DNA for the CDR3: TGTGCCAGCAGTGAACGGACTGCTACGCAGTATTTT. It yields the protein CASSERTATQYF. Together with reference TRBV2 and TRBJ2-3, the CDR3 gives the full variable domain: EPEVTQTPSHQVTQMGQEVILRCVPISNHLYFYWYRQILGQKVEFLVSFYNNEISEKSEIFDDQFSVERPDGSNFTLKIRSTKLEDSAMYFCASSERTATQYFGPGTRLTVL.

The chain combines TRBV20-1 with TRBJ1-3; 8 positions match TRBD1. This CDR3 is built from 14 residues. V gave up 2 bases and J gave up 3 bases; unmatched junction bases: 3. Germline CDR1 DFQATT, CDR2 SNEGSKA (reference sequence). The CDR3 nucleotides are TGCAGTGCTAGATCAGGGGGCAGTGGAAACACCATATATTTT. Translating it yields CSARSGGSGNTIYF.

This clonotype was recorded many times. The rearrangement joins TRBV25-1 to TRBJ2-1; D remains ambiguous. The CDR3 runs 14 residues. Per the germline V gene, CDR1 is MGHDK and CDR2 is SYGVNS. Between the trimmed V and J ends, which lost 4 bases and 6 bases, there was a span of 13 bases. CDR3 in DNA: TGTGCCAGCAGTGGCCCTCTCAGTCTCAATGAGCAGTTCTTC. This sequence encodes CASSGPLSLNEQFF.

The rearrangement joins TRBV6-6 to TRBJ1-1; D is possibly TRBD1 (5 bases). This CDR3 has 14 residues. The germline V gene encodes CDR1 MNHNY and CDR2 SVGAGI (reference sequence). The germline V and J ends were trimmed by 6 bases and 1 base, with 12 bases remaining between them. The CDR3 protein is CASRVEDRNTEAFF. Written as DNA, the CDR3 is TGTGCCAGCAGAGTTGAAGACAGGAACACTGAAGCTTTCTTT.

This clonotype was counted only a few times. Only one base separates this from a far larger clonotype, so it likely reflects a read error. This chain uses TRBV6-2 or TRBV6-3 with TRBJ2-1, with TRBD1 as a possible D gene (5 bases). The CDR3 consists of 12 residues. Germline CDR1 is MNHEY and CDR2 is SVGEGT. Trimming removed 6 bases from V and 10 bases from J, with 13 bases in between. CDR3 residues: CASSPGHLEQFF. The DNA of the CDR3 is TGTGCCAGCAGCCCCGGACATCTCGAGCAGTTCTTC.

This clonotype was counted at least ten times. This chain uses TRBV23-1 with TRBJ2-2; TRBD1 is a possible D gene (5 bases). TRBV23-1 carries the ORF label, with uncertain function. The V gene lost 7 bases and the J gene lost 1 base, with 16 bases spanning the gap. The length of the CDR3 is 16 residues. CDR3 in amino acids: CASTTGSTVNTGELFF. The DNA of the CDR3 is TGCGCCAGCACCACAGGCTCAACAGTGAACACCGGGGAGCTGTTTTTT.

This chain's CDR3 is CASRRESGRRYNEQFF. CDR3 in DNA: TGCGCCAGCCGCCGGGAGAGCGGGAGACGTTACAATGAGCAGTTCTTC. The rearrangement joins TRBV5-1 to TRBJ2-1; 8 nucleotides match TRBD2. This CDR3 comprises 16 residues. Trimming cost V 7 bases and J 4 bases; bases outside gene matches: 13. Germline CDR1 reads SGHRS; CDR2 reads YFSETQ.

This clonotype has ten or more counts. The CDR3 bases are TGTGCCAGTAGTACCGGGACTAGCGCTTACAATGAGCAGTTCTTC. Its translation is CASSTGTSAYNEQFF. The J gene is TRBJ2-1, the V gene TRBV19; 10 bases are shared with TRBD2. CDR1 and CDR2 from the germline V gene are LNHDA and SQIVND (reference sequence). The V and J ends lost 4 bases and 4 bases, in that order; junction bases with no gene match: 4. The CDR3 is 15 amino acids.